This TCR beta chain was documented in a study of T cells in Graves' hyperthyroidism and ophthalmopathy. Whole-study findings and limits: The model predicted ophthalmopathy a median around six months before onset. Blood also held most thyroid clonotypes expanded beyond 0.001.

This clonotype was detected many times. What it recognizes is unknown. What was amplified from RNA transcripts were TCR beta CDR3 regions. During a first-round RT-PCR of the TCR CDR3, the HTBI primer set was used. In TCRdb, the multiplex PCR reads were re-called with MiXCR into one record per CDR3 protein. The table lists roughly 500,000 distinct CDR3 sequences, approximately 16% of them singletons. Duration under 3 months, a NOSPECS grade of at least 4, and a Clinical Activity Score of at least 3 characterized the ophthalmopathy patients. Patients having uncontrolled infection, another autoimmune disease, pregnancy or lactation were not included. Source material: blood. The receptor was isolated from a woman aged 30 to 39 with Graves' ophthalmopathy.

CDR3 region: CASSLGGLPTGEQYF. The DNA for the CDR3 is TGTGCCAGCAGTTTAGGGGGACTCCCCACGGGGGAGCAGTACTTC. The chain links TRBV28 to TRBJ2-7; D may be TRBD2 (6 bases). The germline CDR1 and CDR2 sequences are MDHEN and SYDVKM. This CDR3 spans 15 amino acids. V lost 2 bases, J lost 7 bases, and 18 bases lay in between.